The rows below give T cell receptor beta chains drawn from one sample of a study of human T cells and chemical hapten exposure. From the RACE reads, TCRdb called clonotypes with MiXCR, one entry per CDR3 protein. The table records about 69,000 distinct CDR3 sequences, over 9% of them present only once. Sample: whole blood, taken in connection with sensitization to the hapten diphenylcyclopropenone (DPC). Receptors originate from a woman aged 45-60 years with alopecia areata. Some clones in this sample may be carry-over from other donors' samples. The CDR3 runs from the conserved cysteine through the conserved F or W. D genes are given only for firm matches. Size values are once, few and many counts, or a class for expanded clones, and some rows have none.

size,J,D,length,V,CDR3,DNA
.,TRBJ1-2,.,13,TRBV12-3/TRBV12-4,CASSLRPGFGYTF,TGTGCCAGCAGTTTAAGGCCAGGGTTTGGCTACACCTTC
many,TRBJ1-5,TRBD1,14,TRBV24-1,CATSDSWTGQPQHF,TGTGCCACCAGTGATTCTTGGACAGGGCAGCCCCAGCATTTT
few,TRBJ2-1,.,12,TRBV6-1,CASSEFMGEQFF,TGTGCCAGCAGTGAATTTATGGGTGAGCAGTTCTTC
.,TRBJ2-1,.,14,TRBV20-1,CSAPAGRGGNEQFF,TGCAGTGCCCCAGCCGGGAGAGGAGGGAATGAGCAGTTCTTC
.,TRBJ2-5,.,13,TRBV5-1,CASSLAARETQYF,TGCGCCAGCAGCTTAGCAGCGCGGGAGACCCAGTACTTC
.,TRBJ2-1,.,11,TRBV20-1,CSATDRIEQFF,TGCAGTGCTACCGATCGGATTGAGCAGTTCTTC
.,TRBJ2-3,.,16,TRBV5-5,CASSLAWTTSTDTQYF,TGTGCCAGCAGCTTGGCTTGGACAACTAGCACAGATACGCAGTATTTT
many,TRBJ2-7,TRBD1,15,TRBV11-2,CASSPDRHTTYEQYF,TGTGCCAGCAGCCCGGACAGGCACACAACCTACGAGCAGTACTTC
.,TRBJ1-5,.,12,TRBV28,CASGSGNQPQHF,TGTGCCAGCGGATCGGGCAATCAGCCCCAGCATTTT
many,TRBJ2-5,.,12,TRBV24-1,CATMDSEETQYF,TGTGCCACCATGGACAGCGAAGAGACCCAGTACTTC
few,TRBJ2-2,.,14,TRBV6-6,CASSYSQGVGELFF,TGTGCCAGCAGTTATTCACAGGGAGTCGGGGAGCTGTTTTTT
many,TRBJ2-1,TRBD2,17,TRBV20-1,CSARDPLASGRGNEQFF,TGCAGTGCTAGAGACCCGCTGGCTAGCGGGAGGGGCAATGAGCAGTTCTTC
many,TRBJ1-1,.,15,TRBV29-1,CSVEVSRRLNTEAFF,TGCAGCGTTGAAGTGTCCCGGCGTTTGAACACTGAAGCTTTCTTT
many,TRBJ2-2,TRBD2,16,TRBV12-3/TRBV12-4,CASTLGLAANTGELFF,TGTGCCAGCACCCTCGGACTAGCGGCTAACACCGGGGAGCTGTTTTTT
many,TRBJ2-3,.,16,TRBV20-1,CSAGHPLTRFGDTQYF,TGCAGTGCTGGACATCCTTTAACCCGGTTCGGGGATACGCAGTATTTT
few,TRBJ1-4,.,20,TRBV7-6,CASSPGGGGIDSARREKLFF,TGTGCCAGCAGCCCCGGAGGGGGAGGAATAGACTCGGCTAGGCGCGAAAAACTGTTTTTT
few,TRBJ1-1,.,14,TRBV20-1,CSFRRALMNTEAFF,TGCAGTTTCCGACGGGCCCTTATGAACACTGAAGCTTTCTTT
.,TRBJ1-2,.,13,TRBV6-2/TRBV6-3,CASSPGHNYGYTF,TGTGCCAGCAGTCCCGGACATAACTATGGCTACACCTTC
many,TRBJ1-1,.,14,TRBV30,CAWEHLSGNTEAFF,TGTGCCTGGGAGCATCTTTCAGGGAACACTGAAGCTTTCTTT
.,TRBJ2-1,TRBD2,15,TRBV5-1,CASSPPLLAGDEQFF,TGCGCCAGCAGCCCACCCCTACTAGCGGGCGATGAGCAGTTCTTC
many,TRBJ2-7,.,12,TRBV29-1,CSVAMGAYEQYF,TGCAGCGTTGCCATGGGGGCGTACGAGCAGTACTTC
many,TRBJ2-3,TRBD2,18,TRBV4-1,CASSQVMVRGELGDTQYF,TGCGCCAGCAGCCAAGTTATGGTACGGGGGGAGTTAGGAGATACGCAGTATTTT
few,TRBJ1-5,.,17,TRBV12-3/TRBV12-4,CASSLQLGGGRVQPQHF,TGTGCCAGCAGTTTACAATTAGGAGGGGGTCGTGTTCAGCCCCAGCATTTT
.,TRBJ2-2,TRBD1,16,TRBV6-5,CASSYDRGANTGELFF,TGTGCCAGCAGTTACGACAGGGGCGCAAACACCGGGGAGCTGTTTTTT